These 22 T cell receptor beta chains came from one sample sequenced in a study of blood T cell repertoires in COVID-19. Repertoires were generated with immunoSEQ multiplex PCR, while TCRdb's copy carries only in-frame clones and drops some. In the table there are 400,000 to 550,000 clones, roughly 90% of which are singletons. Sequenced material: peripheral blood. These receptors all stem from a woman aged 25 to 45 with acute or convalescent COVID-19.

The genes are TRBV5-1 and TRBJ2-3; 8 bases are a match to TRBD1. V was pared by 4 bases and J by 0 bases, with 10 bases of the junction left unmatched. In germline, CDR1 is SGHRS, CDR2 YFSETQ. This CDR3 comprises 17 residues. CDR3 sequence reads: CASSPSGQGKSTDTQYF. Here the CDR3 DNA reads TGCGCCAGCAGCCCATCCGGACAGGGAAAAAGCACAGATACGCAGTATTTT.

The chain is built from TRBV23-1 and TRBJ2-7, with 10 bases that match TRBD1. TRBV23-1 is an ORF, with its function uncertain. There are 16 residues in the CDR3. V lost 4 bases, J lost 5 bases, and 11 bases stayed unmatched. CDR3 in amino acids: CASSLTGTGDPNEQYF. The CDR3 coding sequence is TGCGCCAGCAGTCTTACCGGGACAGGGGATCCCAACGAGCAGTACTTC.

The CDR3 region is CAIRGTGGKSSYEQYF. The CDR3 nucleotides are TGTGCCATCAGGGGGACAGGGGGCAAGAGCTCCTACGAGCAGTACTTC. V and J are TRBV10-3 and TRBJ2-7; 12 positions agree with TRBD1. V shed 6 bases, J shed 0 bases, and the junction held 6 bases outside the gene matches. Looked up from germline, CDR1 is ENHRY and CDR2 is SYGVKD. The CDR3 spans 16 residues.

The chain couples TRBV6-1 to TRBJ1-2; the D gene is possibly TRBD1 (5 bases). Germline V CDR1 and CDR2: MNHNS, SASEGT. V dropped 1 base and J dropped 5 bases, with 14 bases sitting between them. The CDR3 runs 15 residues. CDR3 in amino acids: CASSEGGRMKYGYTF. CDR3 coding DNA: TGTGCCAGCAGTGAAGGGGGCAGGATGAAATATGGCTACACCTTC.

The chain has TRBV24-1 and TRBJ1-2; a possible D gene is TRBD1 (5 bases). This CDR3 spans 14 amino acids. The ends were cut back, 9 bases at V and 7 bases at J, with 20 bases in the middle. Germline V gene data show CDR1 as KGHDR and CDR2 as SFDVKD. CDR3 sequence: CATRGRGALGGYTF. Here the CDR3 DNA reads TGTGCCACCCGGGGGAGGGGCGCGTTGGGTGGCTACACCTTC.

The rearrangement joins TRBV6-5 to TRBJ1-2; no firm D call. Germline CDR1 reads MNHEY; CDR2 reads SVGAGI. Trimming pared 6 bases from V and 4 bases from J, leaving 12 bases between. The length of the CDR3 is 13 residues. CDR3 sequence reads: CASSPKHAYGYTF. As DNA, the CDR3 is TGTGCCAGCAGCCCCAAGCACGCCTATGGCTACACCTTC.

V and J are TRBV15 and TRBJ1-1; possible D gene TRBD1, 5 bases. Trimming removed 0 bases from V and 4 bases from J, with 9 bases in between. From germline, CDR1 is LNHNV and CDR2 YYDKDF (reference sequence). This CDR3 is built from 14 residues. CDR3 amino acids: CATSRDRRGTEAFF. Written as DNA, the CDR3 is TGTGCCACCAGCAGAGACAGGAGGGGCACTGAAGCTTTCTTT.

The chain is built from TRBV29-1 and TRBJ2-3, with 9 bases identical to TRBD1. The length of the CDR3 is 15 residues. J was trimmed by 2 bases and V by 7 bases; bases with no gene match: 10. From germline, CDR1 is SQVTM and CDR2 ANQGSEA. The CDR3 sequence is CSAGRRTGATDTQYF. The DNA of the CDR3 is TGCAGCGCGGGGCGGCGGACAGGGGCCACAGATACGCAGTATTTT.

The chain combines TRBV7-8 with TRBJ2-7; 8 bases map to TRBD1. Germline CDR1 SGHVS, CDR2 FQNEAQ. V shed 4 bases and J 5 bases; nucleotides not matched to a gene: 7. This CDR3 has 14 amino acids. CDR3 DNA sequence: TGTGCCAGCAGCTCCCGGTCAGGGGGCCACGAGCAGTACTTC. Its translation is CASSSRSGGHEQYF.

The V call is TRBV4-1, the J call TRBJ2-1, with D uncertain. Looked up from germline, CDR1 is MGHRA and CDR2 is YSYEKL. V was shortened by 1 base and J by 7 bases, with 5 bases between the two germline ends. The CDR3 totals 12 residues. The CDR3 DNA reads as TGCGCCAGCAGCCAAGTTAGTAATGAGCAGTTCTTC. It encodes CASSQVSNEQFF.

The chain carries TRBV19 and TRBJ1-1; possibly TRBD1 for D (6 bases). Germline lookup yields CDR1 LNHDA and CDR2 SQIVND (reference sequence). The ends were cut back, 0 bases at V and 7 bases at J, with 18 bases in the middle. This CDR3 is 16 amino acids long. CDR3 amino acids: CASSIDQGPLLIEAFF. In DNA form, the CDR3 reads TGTGCCAGTAGTATAGATCAGGGGCCACTCCTGATTGAAGCTTTCTTT.

This sequence joins TRBV30 and TRBJ1-1; 7 bases are a match to TRBD1. The CDR3 length is 13 residues. CDR1 is GTSNPN and CDR2 is SVGIG in the germline V gene (reference sequence). After removal of 6 bases from V and 4 bases from J, the junction contained 8 bases not matched to a gene. Here the CDR3 DNA reads TGTGCCTGCGCACAGGGGCTGTCCACTGAAGCTTTCTTT. This gives the protein CACAQGLSTEAFF.

V usage is TRBV27 and J usage is TRBJ2-1; possible D gene TRBD1, 6 bases. Germline V gene lookup returns CDR1 MNHEY and CDR2 SMNVEV (reference sequence). Trimming stripped 2 bases from V and 3 bases from J, with 11 bases between. This CDR3 comprises 15 residues. CDR3 in amino acids: CASSLGGARYNEQFF. The CDR3 coding sequence is TGTGCCAGCAGTTTAGGGGGCGCGCGCTACAATGAGCAGTTCTTC.

This chain links TRBV7-7 with TRBJ2-5; TRBD2 agrees at 11 bases. CDR1 and CDR2 (germline): SSHAT, FNYEAQ (reference sequence). Trimming at V came to 5 bases and at J to 5 bases, leaving 10 bases not matched to a gene. The CDR3 contains 16 residues. The CDR3 spells CASSLGSGGAWETQYF. CDR3 coding DNA: TGTGCCAGCAGCCTTGGTAGCGGGGGGGCCTGGGAGACCCAGTACTTC.

The J gene is TRBJ1-6, the V gene TRBV7-9, with D possibly being TRBD1 (6 bases). CDR1 is SEHNR, CDR2 FQNEAQ, per germline (reference sequence). The CDR3 is made up of 13 amino acids. The V end lost 7 bases, the J end lost 7 bases, and 11 bases lay between the germline ends. The CDR3 nucleotides read TGTGCCAGCACCTGGGGGCCCAATTCACCCCTCCACTTT. Protein sequence: CASTWGPNSPLHF.

This chain links TRBV2 with TRBJ1-5, with 8 bases fitting TRBD1. V was pared by 6 bases and J by 1 base, with 2 bases of the junction left unmatched. Germline V CDR1 and CDR2: SNHLY, FYNNEI. This CDR3 contains 14 residues. The CDR3 region is CASRGQVSNQPQHF. Here the CDR3 DNA reads TGTGCCAGCAGGGGACAGGTGAGCAATCAGCCCCAGCATTTT.

The J gene is TRBJ1-2, the V gene TRBV18; 12 nucleotides line up with TRBD1. V lost 6 bases, J lost 2 bases, and 10 bases stayed unmatched. Germline V gene sequence: CDR1 KGHSH, CDR2 LQKENI. The CDR3 contains 17 residues. CDR3 in DNA: TGTGCCAGCTCCTCCGGGACAGGGGGCGCATCAAACTATGGCTACACCTTC. Amino acid sequence: CASSSGTGGASNYGYTF.

This chain joins TRBV6-5 and TRBJ1-6, with 9 bases aligning to TRBD1. Germline CDR1 reads MNHEY; CDR2 reads SVGAGI. The CDR3 is 14 amino acids. Unmatched junction bases numbered 9, after V lost 8 bases and J lost 10 bases. The CDR3 nucleotides read TGTGCCAGCGTGGAGAACAGGGGGCAATCACCCCTCCACTTT. It translates to CASVENRGQSPLHF.

The rearrangement uses TRBV4-2 and TRBJ2-1; TRBD2 matches at 15 bases. The V and J ends lost 5 bases and 9 bases, in that order; junction bases with no gene match: 8. The CDR3 has 16 amino acids. Germline CDR1 is LGHNA and CDR2 is YNFKEQ. Written as DNA, the CDR3 is TGTGCCAGCAGCAAAAGGACTAGCGGGGGGGCTGTTGAGCAGTTCTTC. It yields the protein CASSKRTSGGAVEQFF.

This clone was counted only a few times. The rearrangement uses TRBV19 and TRBJ1-3; a weak D match, TRBD1 (5 bases). From germline, CDR1 is LNHDA and CDR2 SQIVND (reference sequence). Trimming shortened V by 3 bases and J by 8 bases, and 23 bases separated the two germline ends. The CDR3 is 17 residues long. The CDR3 loop reads CASSMWGREVKTDTIYF. In DNA, the CDR3 is TGTGCCAGTAGTATGTGGGGCAGGGAAGTCAAGACGGACACCATATATTTT.

The chain has TRBV4-1 and TRBJ2-1, with TRBD2 identical over 8 bases. V gave up 4 bases and J gave up 7 bases; unmatched junction bases: 9. There are 15 residues in the CDR3. The V gene's germline CDR1 is MGHRA and CDR2 YSYEKL. Written as DNA, the CDR3 is TGCGCCAGCAGCCCCGCACTAGCGGAGCAAAATGAGCAGTTCTTC. Translated: CASSPALAEQNEQFF.

This rearrangement joins TRBV27 to TRBJ1-5, with D possibly TRBD1 on 6 matching bases. V lost 2 bases, J lost 7 bases, and 9 bases lay in between. The CDR3 consists of 13 residues. In germline, CDR1 is MNHEY, CDR2 SMNVEV (reference sequence). CDR3 in amino acids: CASSLGGGQPQHF. CDR3 DNA sequence: TGTGCCAGCAGTTTAGGGGGGGGCCAGCCCCAGCATTTT.